The next 11 T cell receptor beta chains were all read from a single sample in a study of shared clonotypes between healthy human individuals (TCRdb year 2020). The library came from the immunoSEQ multiplex PCR assay. TCRdb stores this immuneACCESS table with in-frame sequences only. Part of the clones is absent; in the studies checked, under half of the shortfall reflects unresolved V genes, and no reason is known for the rest. The sample data list 2 million to 2.5 million clones, and 85% to 95% of these were observed just once. Of the sample, about 0.39% falls within the top ten clones. Sequenced sample: naive CD4+ T cells from PBMCs. In light of the paper, this sample's cell subset or site label describes: CD45RA+ positively selected. Every receptor here comes from a man aged 18 to 29 in good health. Some clones in this sample may be carry-over from other donors' samples.

This clone was found a few times. Other DNA sequences in this sample translate to the same CDR3. The rearrangement joins TRBV2 to TRBJ1-5, with 7 bases that match TRBD1. The junction had 3 bases not matched to a gene; V was cut back by 2 bases and J by 5 bases. Germline V gives CDR1 SNHLY, CDR2 FYNNEI. This CDR3 is 14 amino acids long. CDR3 nucleotide sequence: TGTGCCAGCAGTGAAAGGCAGGGGGATCAGCCCCAGCATTTT. Amino acid sequence: CASSERQGDQPQHF.

The rearrangement links TRBV7-2 to TRBJ2-1; no clear D. The CDR3 sequence is 13 residues long. Germline CDR1 and CDR2: SGHTA and FQGNSA. V lost 3 bases to trimming and J lost 8 bases, with 11 bases between them. The CDR3 nucleotides are TGTGCCAGCAGCTTGTCCGCGAATCATGAGCAGTTCTTC. Encoded protein: CASSLSANHEQFF.

The J gene is TRBJ2-1, the V gene TRBV5-6, with D perhaps TRBD2 (6 bases). Trimming stripped 4 bases from V and 0 bases from J, with 17 bases between. Germline values: CDR1 SGHDT, CDR2 YYEEEE. The CDR3 extends over 17 amino acids. The DNA of the CDR3 is TGTGCCAGCAGCCTCGACGGGAGCCGGAGCTCCTACAATGAGCAGTTCTTC. It codes for CASSLDGSRSSYNEQFF.

Note on this clone: Other nucleotide sequences in the sample specify the same CDR3. The V call is TRBV9, the J call TRBJ2-3; 12 positions agree with TRBD2. Germline V gene lookup returns CDR1 SGDLS and CDR2 YYNGEE. The junction had 3 bases not matched to a gene; V was cut back by 4 bases and J by 3 bases. There are 15 residues in the CDR3. Written as DNA, the CDR3 is TGTGCCAGCAGCAGAACTAGCGGGAGGACAGATACGCAGTATTTT. This codes for CASSRTSGRTDTQYF.

The chain carries TRBV6-1 and TRBJ2-7, with D uncertain. CDR1 is MNHNS, CDR2 SASEGT, per germline. The V end lost 7 bases, the J end lost 3 bases, and 16 bases lay between the germline ends. This CDR3 is built from 14 residues. The CDR3, as DNA: TGTGCCAGCACCAGCCAGGCCGCCTACTACGAGCAGTACTTC. This codes for CASTSQAAYYEQYF.

The gene calls are TRBV29-1 and TRBJ1-2; TRBD1 might be the D (6 bases). The CDR3 sequence is 12 residues long. From germline, CDR1 is SQVTM and CDR2 ANQGSEA. V was shortened by 4 bases and J by 7 bases, with 13 bases between the two germline ends. The CDR3 bases are TGCAGCGTTGGGGGGGCGCGTATTGGCTACACCTTC. It encodes CSVGGARIGYTF. The full variable domain, in which reference TRBV29-1 and TRBJ1-2 provide the parts outside the CDR3, is SAVISQKPSRDICQRGTSLTIQCQVDSQVTMMFWYRQQPGQSLTLIATANQGSEATYESGFVIDKFPISRPNLTFSTLTVSNMSPEDSSIYLCSVGGARIGYTFGSGTRLTVV.

The CDR3: CASSPGLPTYNEQFF. CDR3 nucleotides: TGTGCCAGCAGTCCCGGTTTGCCGACCTACAATGAGCAGTTCTTC. The V and J genes are TRBV7-3 and TRBJ2-1; D uncertain. The germline CDR1 and CDR2 sequences are SGHTA and FQGTGA. V dropped 6 bases and J dropped 2 bases, with 14 bases sitting between them. This CDR3 is 15 amino acids long.

The V and J genes are TRBV5-1 and TRBJ2-2, with 8 bases matching TRBD1. CDR1 is SGHRS and CDR2 is YFSETQ in the germline V gene. The CDR3 sequence is 15 residues long. With 3 bases clipped from V and 6 bases from J, the junction kept 7 bases outside the gene matches. The CDR3 nucleotides read TGCGCCAGCAGCTCCGGACAGGGTCGGGCCGGGGAGCTGTTTTTT. It yields the protein CASSSGQGRAGELFF.

The V call is TRBV29-1, the J call TRBJ2-7; 12 bases align to TRBD1. Germline CDR1 reads SQVTM; CDR2 reads ANQGSEA. V lost 2 bases to trimming and J lost 6 bases; unmatched junction nucleotides: 8. The CDR3 has 15 amino acids. The CDR3 is CSVEWAPGQGAEQYF. DNA for the CDR3: TGCAGCGTTGAATGGGCCCCGGGACAGGGGGCCGAGCAGTACTTC.

A single count supports this clone. The CDR3 nucleotides read TGTGCCAGCAGGGCAGCGAATATGGCTTTCTTT. It yields the protein CASRAANMAFF. The rearrangement joins TRBV6-1 to TRBJ1-1; no definite D call. There are 11 residues in the CDR3. V was trimmed by 6 bases and J by 11 bases, leaving 13 bases between them. Germline assignment: CDR1 MNHNS and CDR2 SASEGT.

This clone has a single count. The CDR3 loop reads CASNLAGGRTDTQYF. The CDR3 coding sequence is TGCGCCAGCAACCTGGCGGGAGGTAGGACAGATACGCAGTATTTT. The chain combines TRBV5-1 with TRBJ2-3; 8 bases map to TRBD2. The germline V gene encodes CDR1 SGHRS and CDR2 YFSETQ. J gave up 3 bases and V 6 bases, and 9 bases lay outside the gene matches. CDR3 size: 15 residues.